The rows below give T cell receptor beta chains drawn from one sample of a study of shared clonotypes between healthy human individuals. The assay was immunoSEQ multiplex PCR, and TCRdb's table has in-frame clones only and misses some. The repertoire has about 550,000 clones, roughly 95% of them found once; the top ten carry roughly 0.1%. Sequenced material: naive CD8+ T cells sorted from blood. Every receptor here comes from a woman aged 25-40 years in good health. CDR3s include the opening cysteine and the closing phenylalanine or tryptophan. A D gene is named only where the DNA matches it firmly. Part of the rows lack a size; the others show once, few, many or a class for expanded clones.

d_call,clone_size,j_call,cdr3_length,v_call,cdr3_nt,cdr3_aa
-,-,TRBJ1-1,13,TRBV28,TGTGCCAGCAGACTAGCCGCGAACACTGAAGCTTTCTTT,CASRLAANTEAFF
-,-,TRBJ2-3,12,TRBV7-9,TGTGCCAGCGGGAGCCGCACAGATACGCAGTATTTT,CASGSRTDTQYF
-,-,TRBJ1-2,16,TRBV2,TGTGCCAGCAGTGAGGGGCCTCCTACAGGGATCTATGGCTACACCTTC,CASSEGPPTGIYGYTF
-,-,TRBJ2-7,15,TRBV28,TGTGCCAGCACCACCCGAGGGGGGCTGGTCTACGAGCAGTACTTC,CASTTRGGLVYEQYF
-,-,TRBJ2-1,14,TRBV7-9,TGTGCCAGCAGACCAACCGGGACCAACAATGAGCAGTTCTTC,CASRPTGTNNEQFF
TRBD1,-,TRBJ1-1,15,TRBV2,TGTGCCAGCTGTTTGGGACAGGGGGCGCGGACTGAAGCTTTCTTT,CASCLGQGARTEAFF
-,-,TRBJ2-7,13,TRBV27,TGTGCCAGCAGTTTGGGAATATCCTACGAGCAGTACTTC,CASSLGISYEQYF
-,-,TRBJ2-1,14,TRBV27,TGTGCCAGCAGTTTAAGGGAGGGGGCGAATGAGCAGTTCTTC,CASSLREGANEQFF
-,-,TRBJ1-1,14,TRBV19,TGTGCCAGTAGTCCGCAGGGAGTTAGCACTGAAGCTTTCTTT,CASSPQGVSTEAFF
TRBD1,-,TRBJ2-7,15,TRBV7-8,TGTGCCAGCAGCGCGTTCCGGGACAGGACTTACGAGCAGTACTTC,CASSAFRDRTYEQYF
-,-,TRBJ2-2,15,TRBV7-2,TGTGCCAGCAGTCCGCAGCTGGCGGACACCGGGGAGCTGTTTTTT,CASSPQLADTGELFF
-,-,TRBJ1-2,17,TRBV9,TGTGCCAGCAGCGGAAGGAACCAGGGACCCTACAACTATGGCTACACCTTC,CASSGRNQGPYNYGYTF
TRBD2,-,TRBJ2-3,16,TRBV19,TGTGCCAGTAGTGCCCAGCGGGAGTGGGGCACAGATACGCAGTATTTT,CASSAQREWGTDTQYF
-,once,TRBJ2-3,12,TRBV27,TGTGCCAGCAGTTTACCGACAGATACGCAGTATTTT,CASSLPTDTQYF